The 9 T cell receptor beta chains listed next were all sequenced from one sample in a study of tumor and adjacent non-tumor tissue in lung cancer. This sample's RNA came from whole unsorted tissue. The library came from three nested PCR rounds adapted from ARM-PCR protocols. One entry per CDR3 protein results from TCRdb running MiXCR on the multiplex PCR reads. The sample has under 100,000 distinct CDR3 sequences, approximately 57% seen once; the top ten hold about 15%. The sequencing input was lung tumor tissue. These receptors originate from an older man with non-small cell lung cancer.

This clonotype was picked up many times. V usage is TRBV12-3 or TRBV12-4 and J usage is TRBJ2-7; D unresolved. This CDR3 has 15 residues. Trimming pared 6 bases from V and 5 bases from J, leaving 20 bases between. The CDR3 loop reads CASSARSQLMDEQYF. In DNA, the CDR3 is TGTGCCAGCAGCGCCCGGTCCCAATTAATGGACGAGCAGTACTTC.

The chain is built from TRBV12-3 or TRBV12-4 and TRBJ1-5; TRBD1 agrees at 7 bases. The end of the DNA is better explained by TRBJ2-3, so the J call may be wrong. The CDR3 spans 13 residues. The CDR3 bases are TGTGCCAGCAGGACAGGGTGCAATCAGCCCCAGTATTTT. Its protein is CASRTGCNQPQYF.

As regards this clonotype: A read error may explain this, as a much larger clone is one base away. The V call is TRBV5-6, the J call TRBJ1-2; D ambiguous. CDR1 and CDR2 from the germline V gene are SGHDT and YYEEEE. V was clipped by 0 bases and J by 1 base, with 16 bases between them. This CDR3 contains 17 residues. Here the CDR3 DNA reads TGTGCCAGCAGCTTGGGTCTTGAATCACAGCTTAACTATGGCTACACCTTC. Its translation: CASSLGLESQLNYGYTF. Full variable domain (outside the CDR3, taken from reference TRBV5-6 and TRBJ1-2): DAGVTQSPTHLIKTRGQQVTLRCSPKSGHDTVSWYQQALGQGPQFIFQYYEEEERQRGNFPDRFSGHQFPNYSSELNVNALLLGDSALYLCASSLGLESQLNYGYTFGSGTRLTVV.

About this clonotype: A much larger clone lies one base from this, so it may be a read error. The chain combines TRBV7-8 with TRBJ2-7; 8 nucleotides line up with TRBD1. J was trimmed by 8 bases and V by 5 bases; bases with no gene match: 17. Germline CDR1 SGHVS, CDR2 FQNEAQ. The CDR3 runs to 16 residues. For the CDR3, the DNA is TGTGCCAGCAGCCGACACCCGTTGGGACAGGAAGGGAAGCAGTACTTC. Translation: CASSRHPLGQEGKQYF.

This clonotype has more than one count but fewer than ten. This sequence joins TRBV20-1 and TRBJ2-3, with 7 nucleotides matching TRBD2. V dropped 2 bases and J dropped 3; count of bases not matched to a gene: 8. CDR1 DFQATT and CDR2 SNEGSKA come from the germline V gene (reference sequence). The CDR3 extends over 15 amino acids. CDR3 in amino acids: CSARRGGGLTDTQYF. The DNA for the CDR3 is TGCAGTGCTAGAAGAGGCGGGGGACTAACAGATACGCAGTATTTT.

This clonotype showed up just a few times. V usage is TRBV5-1 and J usage is TRBJ2-1, with 7 bases fitting TRBD1. V shed 4 bases and J 4 bases; nucleotides not matched to a gene: 5. This CDR3 region has 14 residues. Germline CDR1 and CDR2: SGHRS and YFSETQ. This CDR3 reads CASSAGTEYNEQFF. The DNA for the CDR3 is TGCGCCAGCAGCGCCGGGACAGAGTACAATGAGCAGTTCTTC.

A remark on this clonotype: The CDR3 ends on some other residue instead of the conserved phenylalanine or tryptophan, so this is likely a read error. The chain employs TRBV6-6 and TRBJ2-7; weak D call: TRBD1 (5 bases). The CDR3 spans 15 residues. From germline, CDR1 is MNHNY and CDR2 SVGAGI (reference sequence). The CDR3 reads CASIGTGAASCEQYL. The CDR3 coding sequence is TGTGCCAGCATCGGAACAGGAGCTGCCTCCTGCGAGCAGTACTTA.

This clonotype was detected only a few times. This may come from a read error, since a much larger clone is one base off. This rearrangement joins TRBV29-1 to TRBJ1-2; D is unclear. This CDR3 comprises 13 residues. Germline CDR1 reads SQVTM; CDR2 reads ANQGSEA. The DNA for the CDR3 is TGCAGCGTTGTCAAGAACAAAAACTATGGCGACACCTTC. Protein sequence: CSVVKNKNYGDTF.

Remarks on this clonotype: This may stem from a read error, because a much larger clone lies one nucleotide away. The chain has TRBV6-5 and TRBJ1-2; D is unclear. This CDR3 region has 17 residues. Germline V gene sequence: CDR1 MNHEY, CDR2 SVGAGI. This CDR3 reads CASSYFTRVGIYYGCTF. The CDR3 coding sequence is TGTGCCAGCAGTTACTTTACAAGAGTTGGGATCTACTATGGCTGCACCTTC.